Following are 19 T cell receptor beta chains from one sample sequenced in a study of untreated major depressive disorder (dated by TCRdb to between 2018 and 2020). The method behind the library was the immunoSEQ multiplex PCR assay. Sourced from immuneACCESS, this table was stored by TCRdb with only in-frame sequences that have V and J called. A share of the clones is absent; for the studies checked, an unresolved V gene accounts for under half, and the remainder has no known explanation. The sample has about 21,000 clones on record, roughly 89% of them singletons. Approximately 0.47% of the sample is held by the ten biggest clonotypes. Sequenced sample: CD4+ T cells from PBMCs. Every receptor here comes from a woman aged 40 to 55 in good health.

The chain recombines TRBV30 with TRBJ1-5; D gene uncertain. Germline V gives CDR1 GTSNPN, CDR2 SVGIG (reference sequence). CDR3 length equals 11 residues. V dropped 5 bases and J dropped 6 bases, with 8 bases sitting between them. The CDR3 nucleotides read TGTGCCTGGGGGGTCGGTCAGCCCCAGCATTTT. It yields the protein CAWGVGQPQHF.

The J gene is TRBJ2-1, the V gene TRBV30, with D possibly matching TRBD1 (6 bases). Between the trimmed V and J ends, which lost 2 bases and 4 bases, there was a span of 18 bases. Germline CDR1 is GTSNPN and CDR2 is SVGIG (reference sequence). The CDR3 totals 16 residues. The CDR3, as DNA: TGTGCCTGGAGTCTCTCGAGGGGGAGTTTATACAATGAGCAGTTCTTC. Protein product: CAWSLSRGSLYNEQFF.

This chain connects TRBV11-2 to TRBJ2-1, with TRBD2 matching 9 bases. The CDR3 extends over 16 amino acids. Trimming took 6 bases from V and 4 from J; bases not matched to a gene: 10. From germline, CDR1 is SGHAT and CDR2 FQNNGV. The CDR3 is CASRSLAGWKYNEQFF. In DNA, the CDR3 is TGTGCCAGCAGGTCACTAGCGGGCTGGAAATACAATGAGCAGTTCTTC.

The rearrangement joins TRBV28 to TRBJ1-5, with D possibly being TRBD1 (5 bases). From germline, CDR1 is MDHEN and CDR2 SYDVKM. The CDR3 extends over 14 amino acids. V was pared by 8 bases and J by 1 base, with 12 bases between. CDR3 amino acids: CASAAGGSNQPQHF. Written as DNA, the CDR3 is TGTGCCAGCGCCGCCGGGGGGAGCAATCAGCCCCAGCATTTT.

This chain links TRBV30 with TRBJ2-7; 9 nucleotides match TRBD1. The V gene end was trimmed by 3 bases and the J gene end by 2 bases; junction bases not matched to a gene: 8. CDR3 size: 15 residues. Germline loops: CDR1 GTSNPN, CDR2 SVGIG (reference sequence). CDR3 sequence: CAWRNTGGEPYEQYF. DNA of the CDR3: TGTGCCTGGAGGAACACAGGGGGCGAGCCCTACGAGCAGTACTTC.

V and J are TRBV4-1 and TRBJ2-1, with 9 positions matching TRBD2. The CDR3 is 15 amino acids. V lost 4 bases, J lost 5 bases, and 6 bases stayed unmatched. CDR1 and CDR2 from the germline V gene are MGHRA and YSYEKL. CDR3 in amino acids: CASSRAGGPDNEQFF. CDR3 coding DNA: TGCGCCAGCAGCCGAGCGGGAGGTCCCGACAATGAGCAGTTCTTC.

The chain carries TRBV27 and TRBJ1-4; TRBD1 agrees at 7 bases. Trimming cost V 5 bases and J 4 bases; bases outside gene matches: 4. The CDR3 has 14 amino acids. Germline V gives CDR1 MNHEY, CDR2 SMNVEV (reference sequence). The CDR3: CASSVTGDNEKLFF. DNA for the CDR3: TGTGCCAGCAGTGTTACAGGGGATAATGAAAAACTGTTTTTT.

The gene calls are TRBV5-1 and TRBJ2-5, with D possibly being TRBD1 or TRBD2 (5 bases each). CDR1 and CDR2 (germline): SGHRS, YFSETQ. This CDR3 region has 13 residues. Trimming removed 4 bases at V and 2 bases at J, with 9 bases between. The CDR3 region has the DNA TGCGCCAGCAGCGGGACGGCGCAAGAGACCCAGTACTTC. This sequence encodes CASSGTAQETQYF. The full variable domain, with the rest looked up from reference TRBV5-1 and TRBJ2-5, is KAGVTQTPRYLIKTRGQQVTLSCSPISGHRSVSWYQQTPGQGLQFLFEYFSETQRNKGNFPGRFSGRQFSNSRSEMNVSTLELGDSALYLCASSGTAQETQYFGPGTRLLVL.

The chain has TRBV19 and TRBJ2-7; D is undetermined. Germline V lookup: CDR1 LNHDA, CDR2 SQIVND (reference sequence). The germline V and J ends were trimmed by 1 base and 9 bases, with 10 bases remaining between them. CDR3 length: 12 residues. The CDR3 nucleotides are TGTGCCAGTAGTATAGGATCTGGAGCGCAGTACTTC. Its protein is CASSIGSGAQYF.

The chain carries TRBV7-6 and TRBJ2-7; D might be TRBD2 (6 bases). The CDR3 extends over 12 amino acids. Germline lookup yields CDR1 SGHVS and CDR2 FNYEAQ. Trimming removed 3 bases at V and 6 bases at J, with 9 bases between. CDR3 nucleotides: TGTGCCAGCAGCTTGCGCGGGACCGAGCAGTACTTC. It is translated as CASSLRGTEQYF.

The J gene is TRBJ1-5, the V gene TRBV9; D not resolved. Germline V gene data show CDR1 as SGDLS and CDR2 as YYNGEE. V was trimmed by 3 bases and J by 3 bases, leaving 13 bases between them. The CDR3 spans 15 residues. Here the CDR3 DNA reads TGTGCCAGCAGCGCCACAGCAAATCTCAATCAGCCCCAGCATTTT. Amino acids: CASSATANLNQPQHF.

V gene TRBV5-3 combines with J gene TRBJ2-1, with D perhaps TRBD1 (5 bases). TRBV5-3 is placed among ORFs of uncertain function. The CDR3 sequence is 12 residues long. V was clipped by 4 bases and J by 9 bases, with 11 bases between them. The CDR3 protein is CARSQGGSEQFF. The CDR3 nucleotides read TGTGCCAGAAGCCAGGGTGGCAGTGAGCAGTTCTTC.

The chain couples TRBV9 to TRBJ1-1; D is unresolved. Deletions cut 0 bases from V and 2 bases from J, with 11 bases between. The germline V gene encodes CDR1 SGDLS and CDR2 YYNGEE. The CDR3 has 15 residues. The CDR3 is CASSVAYSQNTEAFF. CDR3 in DNA: TGTGCCAGCAGCGTAGCATACAGTCAAAACACTGAAGCTTTCTTT.

This chain uses TRBV10-2 with TRBJ2-3, with no clear D. From germline, CDR1 is WSHSY and CDR2 SAAADI. The CDR3 totals 15 residues. V lost 4 bases to trimming and J lost 0 bases, with 11 bases between them. The CDR3 DNA sequence: TGCGCCAGCAGTGGGCGTAGCTCTAGCACAGATACGCAGTATTTT. Protein sequence: CASSGRSSSTDTQYF.

This chain links TRBV27 with TRBJ2-3; D may be TRBD1 (6 bases). The V gene's germline CDR1 is MNHEY and CDR2 SMNVEV (reference sequence). The germline V and J ends were trimmed by 5 bases and 1 base, with 13 bases remaining between them. The CDR3 has 15 amino acids. The CDR3 bases are TGTGCCAGCAGTCCTGTGGGGGCCGGCACAGATACGCAGTATTTT. Translation: CASSPVGAGTDTQYF.

The chain couples TRBV19 to TRBJ1-1; D uncertain. The CDR3 has 13 residues. Looked up from germline, CDR1 is LNHDA and CDR2 is SQIVND (reference sequence). V was cut by 3 bases and J by 5 bases, with 10 bases left in between. In DNA form, the CDR3 reads TGTGCCAGTAGTATGAAAGGGTCGACTGAAGCTTTCTTT. It codes for CASSMKGSTEAFF.

The CDR3 nucleotides read TGTGCCAGCAGACCACTAACAGGAGGCAATCAGCCCCAGCATTTT. Translated: CASRPLTGGNQPQHF. The chain links TRBV6-5 to TRBJ1-5; possibly TRBD1 for D (5 bases). CDR1 is MNHEY and CDR2 is SVGAGI in the germline V gene. Trimming shortened V by 6 bases and J by 2 bases, and 14 bases separated the two germline ends. This CDR3 comprises 15 residues.

As DNA, the CDR3 is TGTGCCACCAGCAGAGATGGGGCTAGCGCCCGGAGCTCCTACGAGCAGTACTTC. Its protein product is CATSRDGASARSSYEQYF. This chain uses TRBV15 with TRBJ2-7; possible D gene TRBD2, 6 bases. Germline V gives CDR1 LNHNV, CDR2 YYDKDF (reference sequence). The CDR3 extends over 18 amino acids. The V end was cut by 0 bases, the J end by 0 bases, with 18 bases between. The complete variable domain, with remaining parts taken from reference TRBV15 and TRBJ2-7, reads DAMVIQNPRYQVTQFGKPVTLSCSQTLNHNVMYWYQQKSSQAPKLLFHYYDKDFNNEADTPDNFQSRRPNTSFCFLDIRSPGLGDTAMYLCATSRDGASARSSYEQYFGPGTRLTVT.

The V and J genes are TRBV7-9 and TRBJ2-3; no clear D. CDR3 length: 13 amino acids. Germline-derived CDR1 and CDR2 are SEHNR and FQNEAQ (reference sequence). Trimming took 1 base from V and 2 from J, leaving 4 bases between them. CDR3 DNA sequence: TGTGCCAGCAGCTTAGGGGTCACAGATACGCAGTATTTT. Translation: CASSLGVTDTQYF.